A selection of T cell receptor beta chains follows, all from one sample in a study of vaccination effects on CD4 cells after COVID-19. These receptors lack a known antigen. Assay used: immunoSEQ multiplex PCR; TCRdb lists only in-frame clones, some missing. This table holds fewer than 14,000 clones, 65% to 75% found once. The sample was CD4+ T cells from PBMCs cultured with HCoV-229E spike peptides, taken before COVID-19 vaccination. Source of these receptors: a human donor who received a COVID-19 vaccine. Both conserved end residues are part of each CDR3. Fields, in order: D gene, J gene, clone size, V gene, CDR3 DNA, CDR3 protein. The D gene is left open where the match is weak. Expanded clones get a size class; other rows say once, few or many, or leave the size out.

D: TRBD1; J: TRBJ1-4; size: -; V: TRBV18; DNA: TGTGCCAGCTCACCACGCGCCGGGACAGGGGGGGAAAAACTGTTTTTT; CDR3: CASSPRAGTGGEKLFF
D: TRBD1; J: TRBJ1-1; size: -; V: TRBV5-1; DNA: TGCGCCAGCAGCTATAAGGGGGCGGACACTGAAGCTTTCTTT; CDR3: CASSYKGADTEAFF
D: -; J: TRBJ2-7; size: -; V: TRBV4-1; DNA: TGCGCCAGCAGAGGGAGAGCCTACGAGCAGTACTTC; CDR3: CASRGRAYEQYF
D: TRBD2; J: TRBJ2-7; size: -; V: TRBV7-2; DNA: TGTGCCAGCAGCTTCAGAGCGGGAGGTTCCTACGAGCAGTACTTC; CDR3: CASSFRAGGSYEQYF
D: TRBD1; J: TRBJ1-1; size: -; V: TRBV7-9; DNA: TGTGCCAGCAGCTTAGGGACAGGATTAGGGAACACTGAAGCTTTCTTT; CDR3: CASSLGTGLGNTEAFF
D: TRBD1; J: TRBJ1-1; size: -; V: TRBV29-1; DNA: TGCAGCGCAGTGGACAGGGCCGCTTTCTTT; CDR3: CSAVDRAAFF
D: -; J: TRBJ1-4; size: -; V: TRBV7-9; DNA: TGTGCCAGCAGCCCCCCCGGGCCCTTCACAACTAATGAAAAACTGTTTTTT; CDR3: CASSPPGPFTTNEKLFF
D: TRBD2; J: TRBJ2-7; size: -; V: TRBV3-1/TRBV3-2; DNA: TGTGCCAGCAGCCCCTCCTTGACTAGCGGCAGCTACGAGCAGTACTTC; CDR3: CASSPSLTSGSYEQYF
D: -; J: TRBJ1-4; size: -; V: TRBV5-1; DNA: TGCGCCAGCAGCTTGGCGACAAATAAGAATGAAAAACTGTTTTTT; CDR3: CASSLATNKNEKLFF
D: -; J: TRBJ2-7; size: -; V: TRBV3-1/TRBV3-2; DNA: TGTGCCAGCAGCCAAAAAGGGGTCGGAGGGGCAGGTGAGCAGTACTTC; CDR3: CASSQKGVGGAGEQYF
D: TRBD1; J: TRBJ1-5; size: -; V: TRBV5-8; DNA: TGTGCCAGCAGCTTGTATACCGCGACAGGGATGAGCAATCAGCCCCAGCATTTT; CDR3: CASSLYTATGMSNQPQHF
D: TRBD1; J: TRBJ2-6; size: -; V: TRBV18; DNA: TGTGCCAGCTCACCCGCGACAGGGAGCCACGTCCTGACTTTC; CDR3: CASSPATGSHVLTF
D: -; J: TRBJ2-2; size: -; V: TRBV5-1; DNA: TGCGCCAGCAGCTTGGGTCGGACTAAAGCCGGGGAGCTGTTTTTT; CDR3: CASSLGRTKAGELFF
D: -; J: TRBJ2-1; size: -; V: TRBV11-3; DNA: TGTGCCAGCAGCTTACGAGGAAGGAAAAATGAGCAGTTCTTC; CDR3: CASSLRGRKNEQFF
D: -; J: TRBJ1-1; size: -; V: TRBV3-1/TRBV3-2; DNA: TGTGCCAGCAGCCGGGGCGCGCCGGGCACTGAAGCTTTCTTT; CDR3: CASSRGAPGTEAFF
D: -; J: TRBJ1-2; size: few; V: TRBV27; DNA: TGTGCCAGCAGCCTAGGGGGGAGCACTAGCTATGGCTACACCTTC; CDR3: CASSLGGSTSYGYTF
D: -; J: TRBJ2-3; size: -; V: TRBV4-2; DNA: TGTGCCAGCAGCCGTCCGGGCGAGAATACGCAGTATTTT; CDR3: CASSRPGENTQYF
D: -; J: TRBJ1-1; size: -; V: TRBV19; DNA: TGTGCCAGTAGTATAGTGGGGGAGAACACTGAAGCTTTCTTT; CDR3: CASSIVGENTEAFF
D: -; J: TRBJ1-1; size: -; V: TRBV18; DNA: TGTGCCAGCTCACCTTCGGACAGATACATGAACACTGAAGCTTTCTTT; CDR3: CASSPSDRYMNTEAFF
D: TRBD2; J: TRBJ2-3; size: -; V: TRBV4-3; DNA: TGCGCCAGCAGCCATATAGGGGGTACTAGCGGGGGGGTAGGGGCGCAGTATTTT; CDR3: CASSHIGGTSGGVGAQYF
D: -; J: TRBJ1-5; size: -; V: TRBV2; DNA: TGTGCCAGCAGTATGACAGGAAACAGCAATCAGCCCCAGCATTTT; CDR3: CASSMTGNSNQPQHF
D: -; J: TRBJ2-3; size: -; V: TRBV18; DNA: TGTGCCAGCTCACCACCGGTGGGGACGGGGACAGATACGCAGTATTTT; CDR3: CASSPPVGTGTDTQYF
D: TRBD1; J: TRBJ1-1; size: -; V: TRBV25-1; DNA: TGTGCCAGCAGTGTCGGGACAGGGCCCACTGAAGCTTTCTTT; CDR3: CASSVGTGPTEAFF
D: TRBD2; J: TRBJ2-3; size: -; V: TRBV10-3; DNA: TGTGCCATCAGTGAGAGACTAGCCACAGATACGCAGTATTTT; CDR3: CAISERLATDTQYF
D: -; J: TRBJ2-5; size: -; V: TRBV7-2; DNA: TGTGCCAGCAGCCCCGGGCTATTGGAGACCCAGTACTTC; CDR3: CASSPGLLETQYF
D: -; J: TRBJ1-6; size: few; V: TRBV18; DNA: TGTGCCAGCTCATCACCTCCCGATAATTCACCCCTCCACTTT; CDR3: CASSSPPDNSPLHF
D: TRBD1; J: TRBJ1-2; size: few; V: TRBV2; DNA: TGTGCCAGCAGTGAGGGGAACAGGGGTCATGGCTACACCTTC; CDR3: CASSEGNRGHGYTF
D: -; J: TRBJ1-5; size: once; V: TRBV7-2; DNA: TGTGCCAGCAGCCGGAGGGGGGGTGCGCAGCCCCAGCATTTT; CDR3: CASSRRGGAQPQHF
D: TRBD2; J: TRBJ2-3; size: -; V: TRBV5-1; DNA: TGCGCCAGCAGCTTGCCTAGCGGGGGAGCAGATACGCAGTATTTT; CDR3: CASSLPSGGADTQYF
D: -; J: TRBJ2-2; size: -; V: TRBV12-2; DNA: TGTGCAAGTCGCTTAGTCACTAGCGGGAGGGCCTGTTGGGACACCGGGGAGCTGTTTTTT; CDR3: CASRLVTSGRACWDTGELFF
D: -; J: TRBJ2-1; size: -; V: TRBV6-5; DNA: TGTGCCAGCAGCAGAGGGGTCAACAATGAGCAGTTCTTC; CDR3: CASSRGVNNEQFF
D: -; J: TRBJ2-2; size: once; V: TRBV4-3; DNA: TGCGCCAGCAGCCAAGTTCCCCCCTCCGGGGAGCTGTTTTTT; CDR3: CASSQVPPSGELFF
D: -; J: TRBJ2-1; size: once; V: TRBV5-1; DNA: TGCGCCAGCAGCTTGGTCGTGGGAACTTTCTACAATGAGCAGTTCTTC; CDR3: CASSLVVGTFYNEQFF
D: -; J: TRBJ2-2; size: few; V: TRBV3-1/TRBV3-2; DNA: TGTGCCAGCAGCCCTTGGACGGTCGGGGAGCTGTTTTTT; CDR3: CASSPWTVGELFF
D: -; J: TRBJ2-2; size: -; V: TRBV2; DNA: TGTGCCAGCAGTGAAGCGAATTTGCTTTCAGGGGAGCTGTTTTTT; CDR3: CASSEANLLSGELFF
D: -; J: TRBJ2-7; size: -; V: TRBV19; DNA: TGTGCCAGTAGTATCCGGGGCTTCTACGAGCAGTACTTC; CDR3: CASSIRGFYEQYF
D: -; J: TRBJ1-6; size: -; V: TRBV9; DNA: TGTGCCAGCAGCGGGAGCTCCTATAATTCACCCCTCCACTTT; CDR3: CASSGSSYNSPLHF
D: -; J: TRBJ1-5; size: few; V: TRBV6-6; DNA: TGTGCCAGCAGTCAAAGATACAGGGTTGATAGCAATCAGCCCCAGCATTTT; CDR3: CASSQRYRVDSNQPQHF
D: -; J: TRBJ2-7; size: -; V: TRBV6-2/TRBV6-3; DNA: TGTGCCAGCAGTCAAATCCAGGGGTTCGGCGAGCAGTACTTC; CDR3: CASSQIQGFGEQYF
D: -; J: TRBJ2-3; size: -; V: TRBV6-1; DNA: TGTGCCAGCAGTGCTACCGGGACTCCTAGCACAGATACGCAGTATTTT; CDR3: CASSATGTPSTDTQYF